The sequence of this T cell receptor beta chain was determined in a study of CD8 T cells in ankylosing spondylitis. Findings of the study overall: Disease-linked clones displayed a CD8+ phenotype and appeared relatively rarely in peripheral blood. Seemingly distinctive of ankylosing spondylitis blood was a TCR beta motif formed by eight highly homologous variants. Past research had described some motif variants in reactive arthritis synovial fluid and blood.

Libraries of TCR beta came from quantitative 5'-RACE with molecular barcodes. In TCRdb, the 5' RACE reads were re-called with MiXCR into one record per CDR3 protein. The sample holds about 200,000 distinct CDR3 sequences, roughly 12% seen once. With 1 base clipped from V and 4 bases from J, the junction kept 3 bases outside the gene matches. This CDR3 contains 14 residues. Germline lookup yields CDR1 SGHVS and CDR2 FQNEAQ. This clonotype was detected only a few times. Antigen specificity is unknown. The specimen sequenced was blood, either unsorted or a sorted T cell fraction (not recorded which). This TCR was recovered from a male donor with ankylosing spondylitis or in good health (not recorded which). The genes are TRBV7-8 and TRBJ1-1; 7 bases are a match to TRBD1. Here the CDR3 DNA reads TGTGCCAGCAGCTTAGGGAAGGGGGCCACTGAAGCTTTCTTT. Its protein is CASSLGKGATEAFF.